Described below is a single T cell receptor beta chain sequence and its context. Its antigen is unknown. The data were taken from a study of T cell responses to AZD1222 COVID-19 vaccine. Overall study results and limits: Repertoires were obtained solely post-peak T cell response. Nearly half of unique spike-specific TCRs reportedly avoided B.1.351 and B.1.1.7 mutated regions. Two doses of AZD1222 preceded a rise in Spike-specific TCR breadth and depth.

There are 12 residues in the CDR3. Germline CDR1 and CDR2: MNHEY and SVGEGT. The V end was cut by 5 bases, the J end by 15 bases, with 17 bases between. Generated by immunoSEQ multiplex PCR, the TCRdb table keeps only in-frame clones and is missing some. Among some 130,000 clones listed, about 93% were seen once. The clonotype comes from an adult in good health. The material was peripheral blood, obtained on day 0 of AZD1222 vaccination. The chain recombines TRBV6-2 or TRBV6-3 with TRBJ2-1; D is ambiguous. The CDR3 DNA reads as TGTGCCAGCAGTGCGTCGGGCCGTAATATGTTCTTC. It codes for CASSASGRNMFF.